These 2 T cell receptor beta chains were sequenced from one sample in a study of cytomegalovirus exposure and HLA in healthy donors. The PCR ran on 60 Vbeta and 13 Jbeta primers. Libraries were prepared by immunoSEQ multiplex PCR; TCRdb keeps only in-frame clonotypes and omits some of them. In all, the sample yields 50,000 to 70,000 clones. Sequencing was done on a sample of PBMCs. These receptors all stem from a woman aged 18-29 years in good health and CMV-seronegative.

In the case of this clone: At one end, the junction sequence differs from germline, possibly due to a read error. This chain joins TRBV7-7 and TRBJ2-3, with TRBD2 matching 7 bases. CDR1 is SSHAT, CDR2 FNYEAQ, per germline (reference sequence). This CDR3 has 14 residues. The CDR3: CASSSGTTEDTQYF. CDR3 sequence (DNA): TGTGCTAGCAGCTCAGGGACTACTGAAGATACGCAGTATTTT.

The rearrangement links TRBV29-1 to TRBJ2-2; D is uncertain. The CDR3 covers 13 residues. V shed 4 bases and J shed 2 bases, with 8 bases lying between them. CDR1 is SQVTM and CDR2 is ANQGSEA in the germline V gene. As DNA, the CDR3 is TGCAGCGTTGGCGCTAGAAACACCGGGGAGCTGTTTTTT. It encodes CSVGARNTGELFF.